This T cell receptor (beta chain) was found in a study of patients and donors after allogeneic stem cell transplantation. TCRdb itself ran the RT-PCR reads through MiXCR, one entry per CDR3 protein. The sample shows about a million distinct CDR3 sequences, more than 15% of them seen only once. This clonotype was found many times. Germline V gene sequence: CDR1 MNHEY, CDR2 SVGAGI. The CDR3 covers 13 residues. Trimming removed 0 bases from V and 5 bases from J, with 7 bases in between. The chain employs TRBV6-5 and TRBJ1-1; D not resolved. The source is a human donor who was either an allogeneic HSCT recipient or a stem cell or donor lymphocyte infusion donor (not recorded which). It is not recorded whose cells these are; they may come from a transplant donor. Source material: blood, either unsorted or a sorted T cell fraction (not recorded which). The CDR3 nucleotides are TGTGCCAGCAGTTACTCGTCCCCTACTGAAGCTTTCTTT. Translated: CASSYSSPTEAFF.